This T cell receptor (beta chain) was obtained from a study of liver allograft versus peripheral blood T cells. Study as a whole: A comparison was made between T cell receptor repertoires in transplanted livers and those in recipients' peripheral blood.

V dropped 6 bases and J dropped 5 bases, with 13 bases sitting between them. Germline CDR1 MDHEN, CDR2 SYDVKM. The CDR3 contains 13 residues. TCRdb passed the reads through MiXCR, listing each CDR3 protein once. This table has around 17,000 distinct CDR3 sequences, 22% appearing once. Study-wide points: It was reported that the T cell receptor repertoires found inside liver allografts differed from those that were detected in peripheral blood.

This clonotype was seen ten or more times. Its antigen remains unknown. This TCR was recovered from a human patient who had a liver transplant. T cells may partly derive from the graft donor. The V and J genes are TRBV28 and TRBJ1-2; D is possibly TRBD1 (6 bases). CDR3 protein: CASSRGVAYGYTF. CDR3 bases: TGTGCCAGCAGCAGGGGAGTCGCTTATGGCTACACCTTC.